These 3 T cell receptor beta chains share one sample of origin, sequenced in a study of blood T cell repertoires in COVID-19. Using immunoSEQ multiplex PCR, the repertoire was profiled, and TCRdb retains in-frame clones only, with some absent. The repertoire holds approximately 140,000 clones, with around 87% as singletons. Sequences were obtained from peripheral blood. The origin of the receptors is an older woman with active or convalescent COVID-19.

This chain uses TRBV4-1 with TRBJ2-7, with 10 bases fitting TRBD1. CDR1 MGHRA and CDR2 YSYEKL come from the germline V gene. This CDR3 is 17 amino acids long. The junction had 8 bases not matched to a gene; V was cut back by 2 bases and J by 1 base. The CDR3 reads CASSQFLWTGGSYEQYF. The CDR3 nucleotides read TGCGCCAGCAGCCAATTCCTCTGGACAGGGGGTTCCTACGAGCAGTACTTC.

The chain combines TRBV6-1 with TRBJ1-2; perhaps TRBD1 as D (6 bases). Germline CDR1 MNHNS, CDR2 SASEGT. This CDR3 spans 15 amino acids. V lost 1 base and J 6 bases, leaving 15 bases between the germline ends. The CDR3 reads CASSEGASGDDGYTF. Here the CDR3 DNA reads TGTGCCAGCAGTGAAGGAGCGTCAGGGGATGATGGCTACACCTTC.

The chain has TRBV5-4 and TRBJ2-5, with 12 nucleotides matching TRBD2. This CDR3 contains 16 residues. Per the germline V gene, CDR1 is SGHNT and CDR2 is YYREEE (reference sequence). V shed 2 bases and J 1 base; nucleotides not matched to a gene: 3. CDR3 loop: CASSLPSGGAQETQYF. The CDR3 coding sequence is TGTGCCAGCAGCTTACCTAGCGGGGGGGCCCAAGAGACCCAGTACTTC.